This is a list of T cell receptor beta chains from one sample in a study of T cells in Graves' hyperthyroidism and ophthalmopathy. Using its own MiXCR run on the multiplex PCR reads, TCRdb lists one record per CDR3 protein. The profile shows around 690,000 distinct CDR3 sequences, under 25% of them singletons. The specimen was blood. These receptors were collected from a man between 25 and 39 years old with Graves' ophthalmopathy. The CDR3 runs from the conserved cysteine through the conserved F or W. A D gene is named only where the DNA matches it firmly. A clone size is listed for some rows: how often the clone was seen (once, few, many), or a class if it is expanded.

clone_size d_call j_call v_call cdr3_aa cdr3_nt
NA NA TRBJ1-1 TRBV5-1 CASRQGPNTEAFF TGCGCCAGCAGGCAGGGGCCCAACACTGAAGCTTTCTTT
few NA TRBJ1-5 TRBV30 CAWSDQNDQPQHF TGTGCCTGGAGCGACCAGAACGATCAGCCCCAGCATTTT
many NA TRBJ1-5 TRBV12-3/TRBV12-4 CASSRNGIDQPQHF TGTGCCAGCAGTAGAAACGGGATTGATCAGCCCCAGCATTTT
many NA TRBJ2-7 TRBV6-2/TRBV6-3 CASSNTRYEQYF TGTGCCAGCAGCAATACCCGTTACGAGCAGTACTTC
few TRBD1 TRBJ2-7 TRBV6-1 CASSWGRGGNEQYF TGTGCCAGCAGTTGGGGGAGAGGGGGCAACGAGCAGTACTTC
NA NA TRBJ1-2 TRBV7-9 CASSYEGGRKLDYGYTF TGTGCCAGCAGCTATGAGGGGGGGAGGAAGTTGGACTATGGCTACACCTTC
few TRBD1 TRBJ1-5 TRBV6-1 CASSEGRRGRVRPQHF TGTGCCAGCAGTGAAGGGAGGAGGGGGCGCGTCAGGCCCCAGCATTTT
NA NA TRBJ1-2 TRBV6-1 CASSEGGAQIYGYTF TGTGCCAGCAGTGAAGGAGGGGCACAGATCTATGGCTACACCTTC
many TRBD2 TRBJ2-7 TRBV6-6 CASSYSSGSDTYEQYF TGTGCCAGCAGTTACTCTAGCGGGAGCGACACCTACGAGCAGTACTTC
once TRBD1 TRBJ2-2 TRBV29-1 CSVEGRSRQGNTGELFF TGCAGCGTTGAGGGGCGCTCGCGACAGGGGAACACCGGGGAGCTGTTTTTT
few NA TRBJ2-1 TRBV7-9 CASTNLEGYNEQFF TGTGCCAGCACTAACCTAGAGGGGTACAATGAGCAGTTCTTC
NA NA TRBJ2-5 TRBV11-2 CASSTGRQETQCF TGTGCCAGCAGCACGGGACGTCAAGAGACCCAGTGCTTC